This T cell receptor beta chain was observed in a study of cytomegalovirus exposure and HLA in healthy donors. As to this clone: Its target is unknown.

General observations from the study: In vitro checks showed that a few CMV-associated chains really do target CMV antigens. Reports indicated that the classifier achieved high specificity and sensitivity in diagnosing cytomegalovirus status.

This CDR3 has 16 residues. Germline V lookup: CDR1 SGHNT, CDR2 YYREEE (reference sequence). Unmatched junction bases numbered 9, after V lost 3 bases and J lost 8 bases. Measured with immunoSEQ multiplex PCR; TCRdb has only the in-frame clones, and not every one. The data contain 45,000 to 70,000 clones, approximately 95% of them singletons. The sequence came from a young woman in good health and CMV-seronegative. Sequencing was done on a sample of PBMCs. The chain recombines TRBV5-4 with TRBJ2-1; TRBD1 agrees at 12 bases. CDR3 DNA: TGTGCCAGCAGCTCGCCCCGGGACAGGGGGCAAGATGAGCAGTTCTTC. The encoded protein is CASSSPRDRGQDEQFF.